This T cell receptor (beta chain) was retrieved from a study of neurological immune-mediated disorders. This clonotype was found many times. Antigen specificity is unknown. The length of the CDR3 is 15 residues. Germline loops: CDR1 DFQATT, CDR2 SNEGSKA (reference sequence). J lost 5 bases, V lost 6 bases, and 13 bases had no gene match. The unsorted libraries were produced from 2 million PBMCs held at -80 C. It was by 5'RACE with 10-nucleotide random UMIs that the cDNA was made. MiXCR, run by TCRdb on the 5' RACE reads, gives a single entry per CDR3 protein. There are about 82,000 distinct CDR3 sequences in the sample; just over 2.5% occur only once, and roughly 1.2% lies in the top ten. Regarding the study as a whole: Patients with HTLV-1-associated myelopathy had the highest level of TCR clonal expansion, whereas patients with multiple sclerosis had the lowest level, falling beneath the level found in healthy controls.

J is TRBJ2-5 and V is TRBV20-1; 9 bases are shared with TRBD1. Sequencing was carried out using PBMCs. The receptor was derived from a woman in her thirties with multiple sclerosis. CDR3 DNA: TGCAGTGCGCGGAACCCGGGACAGGGTCCCGAGACCCAGTACTTC. Translating gives CSARNPGQGPETQYF.